The present TCR beta chain was sequenced within a study of T cell repertoires in cytomegalovirus infection. Study-wide findings and caveats: Dominating the ex vivo response were HLA-C-restricted CMV-specific TCR beta clonotypes.

The germline V and J ends were trimmed by 7 bases and 5 bases, with 18 bases remaining between them. Germline V gene data show CDR1 as SGDLS and CDR2 as YYNGEE. This CDR3 region has 15 residues. The sample holds a few counts of this clonotype. Its antigen is not known. TCRdb re-derived calls from the reads in MiXCR, one entry per CDR3 protein. The data contain 200,000 to 300,000 distinct CDR3 sequences, roughly 15% of them singletons. Sequenced material: PBMCs. V gene TRBV9 combines with J gene TRBJ2-2; the D gene is possibly TRBD1 (6 bases). This TCR came from a human donor in good health (CMV status not recorded). Some clones in this sample may be carry-over from other donors' samples. The CDR3 bases are TGTGCCAGCCGACGTGGGGGCGAAGGTACCGGGGAGCTGTTTTTT. Translation: CASRRGGEGTGELFF.